The clone carrying this T cell receptor (beta chain) has a count of ten or more. No antigen is known for it. The germline CDR1 and CDR2 sequences are SGHTA and FQGNSA. V was trimmed by 5 bases and J by 2 bases, leaving 9 bases between them. The CDR3 runs 13 residues. The sample belongs to a study of T cell repertoires in cytomegalovirus infection. Study-wide background: Epitope selection comprised recently identified HLA-C-restricted CMV epitopes and well-studied HLA-B-restricted CMV epitopes. Evidence of both CMV infection and a matching HLA type came from public TCR beta signatures.

Findings and caveats of the study: CMV-specific TCR beta clonotypes restricted by HLA-C were the ones dominating the ex vivo response. Carriers of CMV plus the relevant HLA were identified by cumulative public TCR beta family frequency.

One entry per CDR3 protein results from TCRdb running MiXCR on the reads. The sample has just over 450,000 distinct CDR3 sequences; about 42% are singletons. The chain links TRBV7-2 to TRBJ2-5, with a possible D match to TRBD2 (6 bases). The sequencing here drew on cultured PBMCs, taken from culture after CMV antigen stimulation. This clonotype was sampled from a human donor in good health (CMV status not recorded). Some clones in this sample may be carry-over from other donors' samples. CDR3 sequence reads: CASSRDWQETQYF. The CDR3 DNA reads TGTGCCAGCAGCCGGGACTGGCAAGAGACCCAGTACTTC.